This TCR beta chain was recovered during a study of early T cells in non-severe SARS-CoV-2 infection. Study details: Alpha and beta chains were unpaired, from unsorted whole-blood bulk RNA. Notes on the study in general: Using VDJdb, the matching emphasized anti-spike CD8 responses while missing private and CD4 specificities.

Concerning this clonotype: Its target is unknown.

Individual cDNA molecules carried attached unique molecular identifiers. MiXCR, applied by TCRdb to the 5' RACE reads, yields one record per CDR3 protein. This sample has about 59,000 distinct CDR3 sequences, with about 12% found just once. V lost 5 bases to trimming and J lost 8 bases; unmatched junction nucleotides: 6. This CDR3 comprises 14 residues. CDR1 and CDR2 from the germline V gene are SGHTA and FQGNSA. This sequence originates from an adult who was a healthcare worker with PCR-confirmed SARS-CoV-2 infection or an uninfected control (not recorded which). The chain has TRBV7-2 and TRBJ2-1, with 10 bases lining up with TRBD2. Source: whole blood, taken at baseline. The CDR3 region is CASSAPSGSDEQFF. CDR3 in DNA: TGTGCCAGCAGCGCTCCTAGCGGGAGCGATGAGCAGTTCTTC.